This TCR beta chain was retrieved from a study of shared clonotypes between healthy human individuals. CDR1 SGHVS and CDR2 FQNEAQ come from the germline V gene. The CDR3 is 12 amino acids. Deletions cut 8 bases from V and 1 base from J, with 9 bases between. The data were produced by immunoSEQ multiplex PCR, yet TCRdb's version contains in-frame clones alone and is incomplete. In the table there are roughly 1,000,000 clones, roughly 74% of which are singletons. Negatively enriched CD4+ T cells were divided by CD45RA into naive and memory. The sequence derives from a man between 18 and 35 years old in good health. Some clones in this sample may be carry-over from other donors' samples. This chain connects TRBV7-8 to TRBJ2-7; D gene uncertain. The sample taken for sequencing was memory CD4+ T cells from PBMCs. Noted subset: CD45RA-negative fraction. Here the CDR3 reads CASGHRSYEQYF. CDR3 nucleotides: TGTGCCAGCGGCCACCGGTCCTACGAGCAGTACTTC.